The 5 T cell receptor beta chains reported below all come from one sample, sequenced in a study of blood T cell repertoires in COVID-19. Some clones are missing from TCRdb's copy, which holds only in-frame ones; the method was immunoSEQ multiplex PCR. Seen here are around 35,000 clones, more than 85% observed once, and the top ten hold about 61%. Sequencing input: peripheral blood. These receptor sequences come from a man aged 65 to 79 with acute or convalescent COVID-19.

V is TRBV10-3 and J is TRBJ1-2; tentative D call: TRBD1 (5 bases). V lost 0 bases, J lost 6 bases, and 20 bases lay in between. The CDR3 sequence is 17 residues long. Germline V lookup: CDR1 ENHRY, CDR2 SYGVKD. CDR3: CAISESGFGRAQNGYTF. The CDR3 nucleotides are TGTGCCATCAGTGAGTCGGGATTCGGCAGGGCTCAGAATGGCTACACCTTC.

The sample holds one count of this clone. J is TRBJ2-3 and V is TRBV6-5; D might be TRBD1 (5 bases). The CDR3 loop spans 13 amino acids. The V gene's germline CDR1 is MNHEY and CDR2 SVGAGI. The ends were cut back, 8 bases at V and 4 bases at J, with 13 bases in the middle. The CDR3 loop reads CASLPGLADTQYF. CDR3 sequence (DNA): TGTGCCAGCCTGCCAGGGTTGGCAGATACGCAGTATTTT.

This chain joins TRBV6-5 and TRBJ2-7, with 7 bases lining up with TRBD2. This CDR3 is built from 14 residues. The junction had 10 bases not matched to a gene; V was cut back by 7 bases and J by 4 bases. CDR1 is MNHEY, CDR2 SVGAGI, per germline. Here the CDR3 reads CASTRESGVYEQYF. Here the CDR3 DNA reads TGTGCCAGCACCCGGGAGAGCGGGGTTTACGAGCAGTACTTC.

The chain recombines TRBV5-1 with TRBJ2-1; 10 bases are shared with TRBD2. The V gene's germline CDR1 is SGHRS and CDR2 YFSETQ. With V trimmed by 4 bases and J by 3 bases, 4 bases remained unmatched. CDR3 length: 15 amino acids. In DNA form, the CDR3 reads TGCGCCAGCAGCCTAGCGGGGGCCCGCTACAATGAGCAGTTCTTC. This translates into CASSLAGARYNEQFF.

There are a few counts of this clone. V and J are TRBV9 and TRBJ1-2, with D perhaps matching TRBD1 (5 bases). Between the trimmed V and J ends, which lost 3 bases and 4 bases, there was a span of 16 bases. Germline assignment: CDR1 SGDLS and CDR2 YYNGEE. CDR3 length equals 15 residues. CDR3 nucleotide sequence: TGTGCCAGCAGCGGGGGCACCCCCTCGAGCTATGGCTACACCTTC. This codes for CASSGGTPSSYGYTF.